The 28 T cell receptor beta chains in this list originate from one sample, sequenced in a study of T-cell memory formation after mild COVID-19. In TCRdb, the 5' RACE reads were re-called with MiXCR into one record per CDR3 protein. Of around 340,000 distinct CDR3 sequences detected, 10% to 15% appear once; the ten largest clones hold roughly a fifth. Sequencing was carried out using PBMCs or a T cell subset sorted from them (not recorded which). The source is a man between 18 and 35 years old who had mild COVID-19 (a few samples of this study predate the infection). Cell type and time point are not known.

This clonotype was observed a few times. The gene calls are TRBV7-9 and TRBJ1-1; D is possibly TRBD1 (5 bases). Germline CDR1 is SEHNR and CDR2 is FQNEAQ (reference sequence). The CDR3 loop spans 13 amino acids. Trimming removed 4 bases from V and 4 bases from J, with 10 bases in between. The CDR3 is CASSSQVATEAFF. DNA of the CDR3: TGTGCCAGCAGCTCACAGGTAGCCACTGAAGCTTTCTTT.

As DNA, the CDR3 is TGCGCCAGCAGTCCCCAACGCAGGTTGGCCGAGCAGTACGTC. Amino acids: CASSPQRRLAEQYV. The chain carries TRBV23-1 and TRBJ2-7; D uncertain. TRBV23-1 is noted as an ORF with a role that remains uncertain. Trimming cost V 4 bases and J 6 bases, with 16 bases left between them. This CDR3 has 14 residues.

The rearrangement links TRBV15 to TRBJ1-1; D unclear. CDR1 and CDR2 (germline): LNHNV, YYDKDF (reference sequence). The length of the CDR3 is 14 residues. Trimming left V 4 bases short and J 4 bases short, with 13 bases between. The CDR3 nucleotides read TGTGCCACCAGCATAGTGGCTACTGGCACTGAAGCTTTCTTT. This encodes CATSIVATGTEAFF.

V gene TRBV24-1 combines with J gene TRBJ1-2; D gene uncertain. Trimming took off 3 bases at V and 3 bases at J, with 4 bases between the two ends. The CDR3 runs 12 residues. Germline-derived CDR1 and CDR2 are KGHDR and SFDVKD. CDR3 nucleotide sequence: TGTGCCACCAGTGATCTGGACTATGGCTACACCTTC. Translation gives CATSDLDYGYTF.

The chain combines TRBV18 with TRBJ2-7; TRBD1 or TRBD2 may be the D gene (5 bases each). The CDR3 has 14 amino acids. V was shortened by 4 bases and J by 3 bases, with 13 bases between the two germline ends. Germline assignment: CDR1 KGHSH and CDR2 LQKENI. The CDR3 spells CASSRAEGNYEQYF. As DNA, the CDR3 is TGTGCCAGCTCACGGGCAGAGGGGAACTACGAGCAGTACTTC.

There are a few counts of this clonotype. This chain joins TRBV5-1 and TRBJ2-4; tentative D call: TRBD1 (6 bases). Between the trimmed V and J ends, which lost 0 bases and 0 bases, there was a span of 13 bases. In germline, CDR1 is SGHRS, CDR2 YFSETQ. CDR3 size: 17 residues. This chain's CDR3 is CASSLDATGLAKNIQYF. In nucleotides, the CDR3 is TGCGCCAGCAGCTTGGACGCGACAGGACTAGCCAAAAACATTCAGTACTTC. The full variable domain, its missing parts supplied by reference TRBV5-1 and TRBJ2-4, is KAGVTQTPRYLIKTRGQQVTLSCSPISGHRSVSWYQQTPGQGLQFLFEYFSETQRNKGNFPGRFSGRQFSNSRSEMNVSTLELGDSALYLCASSLDATGLAKNIQYFGAGTRLSVL.

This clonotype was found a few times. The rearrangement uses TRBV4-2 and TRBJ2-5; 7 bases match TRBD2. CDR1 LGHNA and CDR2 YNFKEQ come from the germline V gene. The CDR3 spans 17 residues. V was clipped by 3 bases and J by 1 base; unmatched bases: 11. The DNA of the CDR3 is TGTGCCAGCAGCCATACGGGGGGTGAGGGGTTCCAAGAGACCCAGTACTTC. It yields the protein CASSHTGGEGFQETQYF.

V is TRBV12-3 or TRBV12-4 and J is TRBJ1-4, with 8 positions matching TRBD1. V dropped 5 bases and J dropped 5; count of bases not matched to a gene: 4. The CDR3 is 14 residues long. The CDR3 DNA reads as TGTGCCAGCAGTCCCCGGGACAGGAATGAAAAACTGTTTTTT. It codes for CASSPRDRNEKLFF.

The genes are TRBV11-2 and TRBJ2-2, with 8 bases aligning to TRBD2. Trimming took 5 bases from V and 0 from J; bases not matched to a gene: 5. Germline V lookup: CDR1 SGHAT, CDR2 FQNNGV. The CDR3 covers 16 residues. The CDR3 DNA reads TGTGCCAGCAGCCCGTTAGCGGGGACGAACACCGGGGAGCTGTTTTTT. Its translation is CASSPLAGTNTGELFF.

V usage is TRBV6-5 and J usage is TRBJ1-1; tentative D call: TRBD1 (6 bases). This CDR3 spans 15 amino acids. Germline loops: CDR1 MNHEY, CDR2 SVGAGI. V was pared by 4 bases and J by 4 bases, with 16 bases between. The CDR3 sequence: CASSFASGGGTEAFF. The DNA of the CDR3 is TGTGCCAGCAGTTTTGCCTCCGGGGGCGGCACTGAAGCTTTCTTT.

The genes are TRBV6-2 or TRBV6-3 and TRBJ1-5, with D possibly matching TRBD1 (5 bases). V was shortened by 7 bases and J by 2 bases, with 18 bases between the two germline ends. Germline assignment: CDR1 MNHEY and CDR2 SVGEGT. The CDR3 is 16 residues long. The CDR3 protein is CASTRKGRTRNQPQHF. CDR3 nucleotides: TGTGCCAGCACGAGGAAGGGGAGGACGCGCAATCAGCCCCAGCATTTT.

CDR3 bases: TGTGCCATCAGCGGACCCACCTACGAGCAGTACGTC. Its translation is CAISGPTYEQYV. The genes are TRBV10-3 and TRBJ2-7; D unclear. The CDR3 consists of 12 residues. The germline V and J ends were trimmed by 6 bases and 2 bases, with 8 bases remaining between them. Looked up from germline, CDR1 is ENHRY and CDR2 is SYGVKD.

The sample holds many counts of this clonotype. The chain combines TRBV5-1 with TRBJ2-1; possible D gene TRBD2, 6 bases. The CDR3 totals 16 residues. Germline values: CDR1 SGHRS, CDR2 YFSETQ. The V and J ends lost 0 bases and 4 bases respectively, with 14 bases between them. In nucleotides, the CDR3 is TGCGCCAGCAGCTTGGGAGGTTCGGCGGGGTACAATGAGCAGTTCTTC. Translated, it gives CASSLGGSAGYNEQFF.

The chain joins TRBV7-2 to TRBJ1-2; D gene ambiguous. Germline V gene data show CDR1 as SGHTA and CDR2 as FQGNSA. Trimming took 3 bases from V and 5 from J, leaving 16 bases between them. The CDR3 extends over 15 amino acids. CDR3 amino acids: CASSFQRPVSYGYTF. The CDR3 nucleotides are TGTGCCAGCAGCTTCCAGCGGCCGGTTTCTTATGGCTACACCTTC.

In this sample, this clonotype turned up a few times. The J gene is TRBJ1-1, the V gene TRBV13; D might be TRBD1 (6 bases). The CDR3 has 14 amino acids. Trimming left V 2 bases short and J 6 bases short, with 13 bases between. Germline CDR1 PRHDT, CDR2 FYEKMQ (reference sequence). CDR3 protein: CASSLYQGIAEAFF. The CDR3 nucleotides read TGTGCCAGCAGCTTATATCAGGGGATCGCTGAAGCTTTCTTT.

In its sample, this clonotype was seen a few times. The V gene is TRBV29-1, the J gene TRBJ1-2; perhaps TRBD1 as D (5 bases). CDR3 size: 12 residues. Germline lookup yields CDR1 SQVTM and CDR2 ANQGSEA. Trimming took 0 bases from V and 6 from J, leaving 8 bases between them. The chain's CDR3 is CSVEDGGNGYTF. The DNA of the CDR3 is TGCAGCGTTGAAGATGGGGGGAATGGCTACACCTTC.

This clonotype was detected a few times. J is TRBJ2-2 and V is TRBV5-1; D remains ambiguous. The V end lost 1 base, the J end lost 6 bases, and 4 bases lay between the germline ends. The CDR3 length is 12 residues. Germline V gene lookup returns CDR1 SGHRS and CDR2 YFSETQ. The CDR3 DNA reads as TGCGCCAGCAGCTTGATGCCCGGGGAGCTGTTTTTT. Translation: CASSLMPGELFF. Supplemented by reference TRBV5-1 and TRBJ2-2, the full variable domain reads KAGVTQTPRYLIKTRGQQVTLSCSPISGHRSVSWYQQTPGQGLQFLFEYFSETQRNKGNFPGRFSGRQFSNSRSEMNVSTLELGDSALYLCASSLMPGELFFGEGSRLTVL.

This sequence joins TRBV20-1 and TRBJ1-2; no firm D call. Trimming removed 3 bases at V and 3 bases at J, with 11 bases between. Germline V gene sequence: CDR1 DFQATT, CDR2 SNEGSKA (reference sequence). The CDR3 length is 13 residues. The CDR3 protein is CSASPQVHYGYTF. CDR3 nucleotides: TGCAGTGCTAGCCCTCAGGTCCACTATGGCTACACCTTC.

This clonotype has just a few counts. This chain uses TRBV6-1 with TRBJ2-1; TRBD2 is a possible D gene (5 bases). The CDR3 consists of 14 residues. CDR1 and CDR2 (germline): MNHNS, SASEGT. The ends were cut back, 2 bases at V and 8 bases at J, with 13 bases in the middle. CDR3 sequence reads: CASSETGRGYEQFF. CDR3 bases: TGTGCCAGCAGTGAAACTGGACGGGGATATGAGCAGTTCTTC.

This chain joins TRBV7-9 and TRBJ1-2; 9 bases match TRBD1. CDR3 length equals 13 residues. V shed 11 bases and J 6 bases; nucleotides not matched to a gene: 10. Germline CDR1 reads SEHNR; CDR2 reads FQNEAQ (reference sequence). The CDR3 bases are TGTGCCGGAAATACAGGGGGCGCGAATGGCTACACCTTC. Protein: CAGNTGGANGYTF. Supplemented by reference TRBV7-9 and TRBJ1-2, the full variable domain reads DTGVSQNPRHKITKRGQNVTFRCDPISEHNRLYWYRQTLGQGPEFLTYFQNEAQLEKSRLLSDRFSAERPKGSFSTLEIQRTEQGDSAMYLCAGNTGGANGYTFGSGTRLTVV.

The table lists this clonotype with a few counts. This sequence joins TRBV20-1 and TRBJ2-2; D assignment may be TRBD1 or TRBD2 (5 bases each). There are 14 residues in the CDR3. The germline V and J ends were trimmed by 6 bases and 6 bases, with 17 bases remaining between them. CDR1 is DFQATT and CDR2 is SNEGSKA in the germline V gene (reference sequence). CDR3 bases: TGCAGTGCCGGAGCCTTCTCGGGGCCCGGGGAGCTGTTTTTT. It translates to CSAGAFSGPGELFF.

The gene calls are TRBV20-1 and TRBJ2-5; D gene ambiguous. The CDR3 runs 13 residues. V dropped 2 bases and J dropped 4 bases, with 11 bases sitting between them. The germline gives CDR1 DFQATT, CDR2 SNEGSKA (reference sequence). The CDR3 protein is CSARPVAGETQYF. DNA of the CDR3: TGCAGTGCTAGACCGGTCGCCGGAGAGACCCAGTACTTC.

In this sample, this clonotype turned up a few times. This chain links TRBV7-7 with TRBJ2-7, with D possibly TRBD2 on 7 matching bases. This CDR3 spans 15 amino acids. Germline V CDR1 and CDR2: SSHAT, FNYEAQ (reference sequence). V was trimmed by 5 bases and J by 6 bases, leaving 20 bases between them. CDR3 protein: CASSPSGGGAGEQYF. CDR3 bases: TGTGCCAGCAGCCCTAGCGGTGGGGGGGCTGGCGAGCAGTACTTC.

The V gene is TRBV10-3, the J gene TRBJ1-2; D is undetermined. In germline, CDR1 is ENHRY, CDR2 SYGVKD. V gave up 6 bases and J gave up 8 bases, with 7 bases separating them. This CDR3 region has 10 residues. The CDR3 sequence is CAIRAGGYTF. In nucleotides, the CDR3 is TGTGCCATCAGGGCGGGAGGCTACACCTTC.

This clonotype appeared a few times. The CDR3 region has the DNA TGCGCCAGCAGCCCGTGGAGGACAGCAAGCTACGAGCAGTACTTC. Translated: CASSPWRTASYEQYF. This sequence joins TRBV4-3 and TRBJ2-7; tentatively, D is TRBD1 (6 bases). The CDR3 has 15 amino acids. The germline CDR1 and CDR2 sequences are LGHNA and YSLEER. The V gene lost 4 bases and the J gene lost 3 bases, with 16 bases spanning the gap.

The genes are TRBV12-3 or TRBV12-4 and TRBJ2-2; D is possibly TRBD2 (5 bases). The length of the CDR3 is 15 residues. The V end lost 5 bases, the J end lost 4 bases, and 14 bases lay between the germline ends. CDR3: CASSVGLRSTGELFF. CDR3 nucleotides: TGTGCCAGCAGTGTCGGACTCAGGAGCACCGGGGAGCTGTTTTTT.

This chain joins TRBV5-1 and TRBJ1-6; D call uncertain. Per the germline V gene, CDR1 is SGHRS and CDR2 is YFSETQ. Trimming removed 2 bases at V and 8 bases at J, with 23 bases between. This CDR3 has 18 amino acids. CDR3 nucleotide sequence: TGCGCCAGCAGCTTTCGCCGTGGGGTGGGAGATTGGGATTCACCCCTCCACTTT. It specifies CASSFRRGVGDWDSPLHF.

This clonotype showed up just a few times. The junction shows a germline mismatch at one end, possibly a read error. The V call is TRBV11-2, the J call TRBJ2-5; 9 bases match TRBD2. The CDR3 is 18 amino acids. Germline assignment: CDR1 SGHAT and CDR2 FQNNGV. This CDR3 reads CASSLNPGAGGSQGTQYF. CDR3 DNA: TGTGCCAGCAGCTTAAACCCGGGAGCGGGGGGCTCCCAAGGGACCCAGTACTTC.